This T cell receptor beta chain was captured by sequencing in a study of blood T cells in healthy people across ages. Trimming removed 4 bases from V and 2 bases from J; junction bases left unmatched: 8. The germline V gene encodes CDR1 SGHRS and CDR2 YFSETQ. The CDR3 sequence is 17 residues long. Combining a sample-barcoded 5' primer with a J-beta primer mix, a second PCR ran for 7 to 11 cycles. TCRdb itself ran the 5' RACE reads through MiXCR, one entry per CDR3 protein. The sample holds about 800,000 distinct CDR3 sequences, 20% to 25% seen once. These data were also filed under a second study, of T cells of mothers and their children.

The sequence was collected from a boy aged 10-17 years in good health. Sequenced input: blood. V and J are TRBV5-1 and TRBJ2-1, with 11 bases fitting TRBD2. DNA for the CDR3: TGCGCCAGCAGCCCGCCGACTAGCGGGACCACCTACAATGAGCAGTTCTTC. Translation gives CASSPPTSGTTYNEQFF.